This T cell receptor (beta chain) emerged from a study of CD8 T cells in ankylosing spondylitis. Study findings and constraints: Made up of eight or nine highly homologous variants, a TCR beta motif appeared characteristic of ankylosing spondylitis blood.

This clonotype was observed at least ten times. Its antigen is not identified. TCRdb independently ran MiXCR on the 5' RACE reads; one entry per CDR3 protein. The sample includes 500,000 to 550,000 distinct CDR3 sequences, roughly 13% of them seen just once. CDR1 is SEHNR, CDR2 FQNEAQ, per germline (reference sequence). The ends lost 5 bases at V and 4 bases at J; junction bases unmatched: 10. CDR3 length: 16 residues. This TCR was sampled from a male donor with ankylosing spondylitis. Sample: blood, either unsorted or a sorted T cell fraction (not recorded which). The J gene is TRBJ2-3, the V gene TRBV7-9; 9 bases are a match to TRBD2. The CDR3 sequence is CASSHRGAGGSDTQYF. The CDR3 coding sequence is TGTGCCAGCAGCCATAGAGGAGCGGGAGGCTCAGATACGCAGTATTTT.